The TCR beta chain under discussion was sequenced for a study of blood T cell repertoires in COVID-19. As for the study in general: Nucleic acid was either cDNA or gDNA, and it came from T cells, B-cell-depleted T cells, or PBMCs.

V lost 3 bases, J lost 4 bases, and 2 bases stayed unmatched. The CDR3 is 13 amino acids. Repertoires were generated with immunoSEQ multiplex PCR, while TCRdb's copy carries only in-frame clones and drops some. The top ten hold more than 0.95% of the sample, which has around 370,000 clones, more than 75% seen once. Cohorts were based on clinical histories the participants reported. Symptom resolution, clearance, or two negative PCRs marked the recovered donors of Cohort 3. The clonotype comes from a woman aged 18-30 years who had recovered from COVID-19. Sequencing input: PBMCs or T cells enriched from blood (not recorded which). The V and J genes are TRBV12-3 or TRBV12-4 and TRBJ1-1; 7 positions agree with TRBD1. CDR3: CASSFAGGTEAFF. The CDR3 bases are TGTGCCAGCAGTTTTGCAGGGGGCACTGAAGCTTTCTTT.